The next 28 T cell receptor beta chains were all read from a single sample in a study of control samples from healthy donors and cancer patients. Profiling relied on immunoSEQ multiplex PCR, and the TCRdb table lists in-frame clones only, not all of them. The sample holds 130,000 to 150,000 clones, about 85% seen once. Sequences were obtained from blood. The origin of the receptors is a woman in her thirties in good health.

The chain is built from TRBV19 and TRBJ2-3; 8 nucleotides line up with TRBD2. J gave up 2 bases and V 5 bases, and 9 bases lay outside the gene matches. The CDR3 covers 16 residues. In germline, CDR1 is LNHDA, CDR2 SQIVND (reference sequence). The chain's CDR3 is CASSDQASGFTDTQYF. DNA for the CDR3: TGTGCCAGTAGTGATCAGGCTAGCGGGTTCACAGATACGCAGTATTTT.

This sequence joins TRBV7-9 and TRBJ1-2, with TRBD1 identical over 7 bases. Germline lookup yields CDR1 SEHNR and CDR2 FQNEAQ (reference sequence). CDR3 length equals 16 residues. The V gene end was trimmed by 4 bases and the J gene end by 3 bases; junction bases not matched to a gene: 11. CDR3 coding DNA: TGTGCCAGCAGCTCGGGATACGAGGGGGCGGACTATGGCTACACCTTC. Its translation is CASSSGYEGADYGYTF.

The rearrangement links TRBV27 to TRBJ1-1; TRBD1 aligns across 11 bases. The V gene end was trimmed by 5 bases and the J gene end by 4 bases; junction bases not matched to a gene: 9. The CDR3 is made up of 16 amino acids. The germline V gene has CDR1 MNHEY and CDR2 SMNVEV (reference sequence). The CDR3 loop reads CASSPLGTGGITEAFF. CDR3 DNA sequence: TGTGCCAGCAGTCCCCTGGGGACAGGGGGGATCACTGAAGCTTTCTTT.

The CDR3 loop reads CASSTGDAANYGYTF. CDR3 sequence (DNA): TGTGCCAGCAGTACAGGGGACGCAGCTAACTATGGCTACACCTTC. The rearrangement joins TRBV28 to TRBJ1-2, with 7 bases aligning to TRBD1. The J segment lost 0 bases and the V segment lost 5 bases, leaving 6 bases of the junction unmatched. Germline-derived CDR1 and CDR2 are MDHEN and SYDVKM. The CDR3 runs to 15 residues.

The V call is TRBV7-8, the J call TRBJ2-1, with 9 nucleotides matching TRBD2. Germline V gene data show CDR1 as SGHVS and CDR2 as FQNEAQ. The trim removed 0 bases at V and 5 bases at J, leaving 5 bases unmatched. The length of the CDR3 is 16 residues. The CDR3 loop is CASSLAGTSTNNEQFF. Written as DNA, the CDR3 is TGTGCCAGCAGCTTAGCGGGGACTAGCACAAACAATGAGCAGTTCTTC.

The rearrangement uses TRBV24-1 and TRBJ2-2; 8 bases match TRBD1. Trimming at V came to 5 bases and at J to 3 bases, leaving 7 bases not matched to a gene. This CDR3 has 16 amino acids. Germline lookup yields CDR1 KGHDR and CDR2 SFDVKD. The CDR3 here is CATSGGQGVDTGELFF. The CDR3, as DNA: TGTGCCACCAGTGGAGGACAGGGCGTGGACACCGGGGAGCTGTTTTTT.

The chain links TRBV12-3 or TRBV12-4 to TRBJ1-2; D not certain. Trimming took off 5 bases at V and 3 bases at J, with 7 bases between the two ends. The length of the CDR3 is 12 residues. CDR3 DNA: TGTGCCAGCAGTAGACGGTACTATGGCTACACCTTC. Translated: CASSRRYYGYTF.

The gene calls are TRBV5-1 and TRBJ1-5; 7 positions agree with TRBD1. V gave up 0 bases and J gave up 3 bases; unmatched junction bases: 3. The CDR3 extends over 15 amino acids. Germline assignment: CDR1 SGHRS and CDR2 YFSETQ. CDR3 nucleotide sequence: TGCGCCAGCAGCTTGGAGGGGGCGAACAATCAGCCCCAGCATTTT. This gives the protein CASSLEGANNQPQHF.

V and J are TRBV5-4 and TRBJ1-1, with D uncertain. The CDR3 runs 15 residues. The V and J ends lost 1 base and 1 base respectively, with 11 bases between them. Germline CDR1 reads SGHNT; CDR2 reads YYREEE (reference sequence). The CDR3, as DNA: TGTGCCAGCAGCTTGTGGGCCCTTTCGAACACTGAAGCTTTCTTT. It is translated as CASSLWALSNTEAFF.

V gene TRBV3-1 (or the pseudogene TRBV3-2) combines with J gene TRBJ2-5; D remains unclear. The CDR3 is made up of 16 amino acids. CDR1 LGHDT and CDR2 YNNKEL come from the germline V gene (reference sequence). Trimming cost V 2 bases and J 2 bases, with 15 bases left between them. CDR3 nucleotides: TGTGCCAGCAGCCAAATGGTGGCAAGCAAACAAGAGACCCAGTACTTC. As protein: CASSQMVASKQETQYF.

This chain connects TRBV15 to TRBJ2-7, with TRBD2 identical over 11 bases. Trimming took 0 bases from V and 7 from J; bases not matched to a gene: 11. From germline, CDR1 is LNHNV and CDR2 YYDKDF (reference sequence). The CDR3 has 17 amino acids. Here the CDR3 reads CATSRDWGTSGVTEQYF. In DNA form, the CDR3 reads TGTGCCACCAGCAGAGATTGGGGGACTAGCGGCGTTACAGAGCAGTACTTC.

The chain carries TRBV5-6 and TRBJ2-2; 7 bases fit TRBD1. The germline gives CDR1 SGHDT, CDR2 YYEEEE. V shed 5 bases, J shed 4 bases, and the junction held 5 bases outside the gene matches. The CDR3 is 14 amino acids. The CDR3 DNA reads as TGTGCCAGCAGAAGAGCAGGGGGCACCGGGGAGCTGTTTTTT. Translating gives CASRRAGGTGELFF.

Here the CDR3 reads CASSLVGGPTGELFF. As DNA, the CDR3 is TGTGCCAGCAGCTTAGTGGGCGGCCCCACCGGGGAGCTGTTTTTT. The genes are TRBV7-9 and TRBJ2-2, with no clear D. CDR3 length equals 15 residues. V dropped 1 base and J dropped 4 bases, with 10 bases sitting between them. Per the germline V gene, CDR1 is SEHNR and CDR2 is FQNEAQ (reference sequence).

The chain recombines TRBV6-5 with TRBJ1-6; tentative D call: TRBD1 (6 bases). Trimming removed 7 bases at V and 4 bases at J, with 14 bases between. The CDR3 is made up of 15 amino acids. In germline, CDR1 is MNHEY, CDR2 SVGAGI. The CDR3 sequence is CASTPGGLYNSPLHF. CDR3 in DNA: TGTGCCAGCACCCCCGGGGGGCTTTATAATTCACCCCTCCACTTT.

The table lists this clone with a count of one. The chain combines TRBV14 with TRBJ1-5; 7 bases are a match to TRBD1. V lost 4 bases, J lost 0 bases, and 24 bases stayed unmatched. CDR3 length: 22 residues. Germline V CDR1 and CDR2: SGHDN, FVKESK. CDR3 sequence (DNA): TGTGCCAGCAGCCCGAACAGGGACAGAGAAGTTTTCAGACCGTTTAGCAATCAGCCCCAGCATTTT. Translation: CASSPNRDREVFRPFSNQPQHF.

This clone came up once. V and J are TRBV9 and TRBJ2-1; 10 nucleotides agree with TRBD2. The CDR3 covers 15 residues. Germline assignment: CDR1 SGDLS and CDR2 YYNGEE. J lost 4 bases, V lost 4 bases, and 5 bases had no gene match. CDR3 loop: CASSTGSGRYNEQFF. CDR3 bases: TGTGCCAGCAGCACGGGTAGCGGGAGGTACAATGAGCAGTTCTTC.

The genes are TRBV6-5 and TRBJ1-6; 7 nucleotides line up with TRBD1. Germline CDR1 MNHEY, CDR2 SVGAGI. This CDR3 region has 15 residues. V trimming: 10 bases; J trimming: 2 bases; junction bases outside the gene matches: 8. In nucleotides, the CDR3 is TGTGCCACCCGCAGGGACAGAACCTATAATTCACCCCTCCACTTT. This gives the protein CATRRDRTYNSPLHF.

V usage is TRBV18 and J usage is TRBJ2-7; 7 nucleotides match TRBD2. This CDR3 is built from 14 residues. Germline V gene sequence: CDR1 KGHSH, CDR2 LQKENI. The V gene end was trimmed by 5 bases and the J gene end by 2 bases; junction bases not matched to a gene: 6. CDR3 amino acids: CASSSASGPYEQYF. The CDR3 region has the DNA TGTGCCAGCTCATCGGCTAGCGGTCCCTACGAGCAGTACTTC. The complete variable domain, with remaining parts taken from reference TRBV18 and TRBJ2-7, reads NAGVMQNPRHLVRRRGQEARLRCSPMKGHSHVYWYRQLPEEGLKFMVYLQKENIIDESGMPKERFSAEFPKEGPSILRIQQVVRGDSAAYFCASSSASGPYEQYFGPGTRLTVT.

The gene calls are TRBV6-1 and TRBJ2-3; D is tentatively TRBD1 or TRBD2 (6 bases each). Germline CDR1 is MNHNS and CDR2 is SASEGT. V was clipped by 3 bases and J by 2 bases, with 18 bases between them. The CDR3 extends over 17 amino acids. CDR3 sequence: CASSDIWGALLTDTQYF. CDR3 bases: TGTGCCAGCAGTGATATTTGGGGGGCTCTCCTCACAGATACGCAGTATTTT.

The chain links TRBV28 to TRBJ2-4, with a tentative D call TRBD2 (6 bases). The germline V gene encodes CDR1 MDHEN and CDR2 SYDVKM. Trimming stripped 2 bases from V and 7 bases from J, with 15 bases between. CDR3 length equals 15 residues. The CDR3 coding sequence is TGTGCCAGCAGTTTAAAGGGGACTTCAGGCAACATTCAGTACTTC. Protein: CASSLKGTSGNIQYF.

V usage is TRBV30 and J usage is TRBJ2-3; D uncertain. Per the germline V gene, CDR1 is GTSNPN and CDR2 is SVGIG (reference sequence). The CDR3 spans 13 residues. V was cut by 3 bases and J by 0 bases, with 7 bases left in between. CDR3 protein: CAWSIGSTDTQYF. CDR3 coding DNA: TGTGCCTGGAGCATCGGAAGCACAGATACGCAGTATTTT.

This clone was counted only a few times. The chain links TRBV6-5 to TRBJ1-4, with D uncertain. The germline V gene encodes CDR1 MNHEY and CDR2 SVGAGI. This CDR3 is built from 12 residues. V was shortened by 6 bases and J by 7 bases, with 9 bases between the two germline ends. The CDR3, as DNA: TGTGCCAGCAGCCCATCAAGTGAAAAACTGTTTTTT. Protein: CASSPSSEKLFF.

In its sample, this clone was seen once. This sequence joins TRBV5-1 and TRBJ1-2; D call uncertain. V dropped 0 bases and J dropped 0 bases, with 6 bases sitting between them. The CDR3 sequence is 14 residues long. CDR1 and CDR2 (germline): SGHRS, YFSETQ. Written as DNA, the CDR3 is TGCGCCAGCAGCTTGGCACCCTCTAACTATGGCTACACCTTC. Its protein is CASSLAPSNYGYTF.

The CDR3: CASSDRMTYEQYF. CDR3 bases: TGCGCCAGCAGTGATCGGATGACCTACGAGCAGTACTTC. This sequence joins TRBV10-2 and TRBJ2-7, with D unclear. The CDR3 runs 13 residues. Germline V CDR1 and CDR2: WSHSY, SAAADI. V gave up 3 bases and J gave up 2 bases, with 8 bases separating them.

V gene TRBV6-6 combines with J gene TRBJ2-7; 9 bases fit TRBD1. With V trimmed by 5 bases and J by 2 bases, 4 bases remained unmatched. The CDR3 consists of 14 residues. Germline V gene sequence: CDR1 MNHNY, CDR2 SVGAGI (reference sequence). The CDR3 DNA reads as TGTGCCAGCAGTGCACAGGGGGCGGCCTACGAGCAGTACTTC. Translation gives CASSAQGAAYEQYF.

V and J are TRBV19 and TRBJ1-1; D is possibly TRBD1 (5 bases). The CDR3 is 13 amino acids. Germline V lookup: CDR1 LNHDA, CDR2 SQIVND (reference sequence). Trimming left V 7 bases short and J 5 bases short, with 14 bases between. The CDR3 is CASKIRGETEAFF. The CDR3 coding sequence is TGTGCCAGTAAGATTAGAGGGGAGACTGAAGCTTTCTTT.

The V gene is TRBV20-1, the J gene TRBJ2-7; D call uncertain. Germline CDR1 is DFQATT and CDR2 is SNEGSKA (reference sequence). Deletions cut 3 bases from V and 7 bases from J, with 13 bases between. CDR3 length equals 12 residues. CDR3 DNA: TGCAGTGCTAGTTTCTTTTTAGGGGAGCAGTACTTC. Translating it yields CSASFFLGEQYF.

This clone was seen once. The germline gene is not matched at one end of the junction; a read error may be the cause. The J gene is TRBJ2-1, the V gene TRBV4-2, with TRBD2 matching over 10 bases. CDR3 length equals 15 residues. Germline CDR1 is LGHNA and CDR2 is YNFKEQ. The CDR3, as DNA: TGTGCCAGCAACCAAGGGACTAGCGTAGACAATGAGCAGTTCTTC. As protein: CASNQGTSVDNEQFF.